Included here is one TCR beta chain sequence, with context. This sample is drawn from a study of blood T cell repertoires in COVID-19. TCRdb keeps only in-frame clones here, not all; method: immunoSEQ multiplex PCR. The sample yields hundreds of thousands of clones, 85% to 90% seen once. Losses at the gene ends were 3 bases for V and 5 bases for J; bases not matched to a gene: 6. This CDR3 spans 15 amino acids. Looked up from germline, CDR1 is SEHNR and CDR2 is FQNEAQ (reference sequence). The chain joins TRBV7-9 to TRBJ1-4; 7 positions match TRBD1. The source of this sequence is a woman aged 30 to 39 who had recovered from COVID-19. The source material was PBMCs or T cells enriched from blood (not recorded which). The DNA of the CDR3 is TGTGCCAGCAGCTTGGCGGGACAGCAGAATGAAAAACTGTTTTTT. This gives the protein CASSLAGQQNEKLFF.